This T cell receptor beta chain was captured by sequencing in a study of control samples from healthy donors and cancer patients. Germline V gives CDR1 SNHLY, CDR2 FYNNEI. V was pared by 7 bases and J by 6 bases, with 11 bases of the junction left unmatched. The CDR3 length is 15 residues. The table came from immunoSEQ multiplex PCR; TCRdb's copy has only in-frame clones and leaves some out. The data show roughly 40,000 clones, roughly 92% seen once. The clonotype originates from a woman aged 50 to 60 in good health. The sequencing input was blood. This chain uses TRBV2 with TRBJ1-4; 7 positions match TRBD1. CDR3 sequence reads: CASTLRRGTDEKLFF. The CDR3 nucleotides read TGTGCCAGCACTCTAAGGAGGGGGACAGATGAAAAACTGTTTTTT.